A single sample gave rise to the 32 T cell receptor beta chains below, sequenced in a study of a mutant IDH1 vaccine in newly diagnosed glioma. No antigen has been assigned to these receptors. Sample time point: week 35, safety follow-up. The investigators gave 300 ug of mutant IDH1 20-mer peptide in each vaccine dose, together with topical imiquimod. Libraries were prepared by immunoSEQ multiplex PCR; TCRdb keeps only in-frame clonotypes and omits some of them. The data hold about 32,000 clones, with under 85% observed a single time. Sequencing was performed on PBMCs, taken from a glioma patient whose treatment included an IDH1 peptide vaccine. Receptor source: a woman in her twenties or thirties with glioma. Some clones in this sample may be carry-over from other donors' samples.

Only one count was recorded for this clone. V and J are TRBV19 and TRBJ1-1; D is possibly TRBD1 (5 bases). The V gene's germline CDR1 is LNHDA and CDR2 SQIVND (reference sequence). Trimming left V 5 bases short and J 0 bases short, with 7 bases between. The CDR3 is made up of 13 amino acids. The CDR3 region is CASSDSMNTEAFF. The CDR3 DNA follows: TGTGCCAGTAGTGACAGCATGAACACTGAAGCTTTCTTT.

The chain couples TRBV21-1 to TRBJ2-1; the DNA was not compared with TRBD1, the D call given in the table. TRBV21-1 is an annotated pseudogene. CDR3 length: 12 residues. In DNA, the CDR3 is TGTGCCAGCAGCAAAGTTCAACTGGGGCCGTTCTTC. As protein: CASSKVQLGPFF.

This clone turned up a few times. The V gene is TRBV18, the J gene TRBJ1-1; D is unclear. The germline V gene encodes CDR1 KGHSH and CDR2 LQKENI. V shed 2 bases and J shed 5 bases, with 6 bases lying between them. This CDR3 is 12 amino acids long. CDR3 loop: CASSPRETEAFF. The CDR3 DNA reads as TGTGCCAGCTCACCAAGGGAGACTGAAGCTTTCTTT.

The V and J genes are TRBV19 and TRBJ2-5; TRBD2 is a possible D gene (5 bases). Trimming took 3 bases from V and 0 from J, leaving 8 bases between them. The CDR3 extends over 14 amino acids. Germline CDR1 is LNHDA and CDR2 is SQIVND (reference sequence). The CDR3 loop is CASSIEGNQETQYF. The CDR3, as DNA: TGTGCCAGTAGTATTGAGGGAAACCAAGAGACCCAGTACTTC. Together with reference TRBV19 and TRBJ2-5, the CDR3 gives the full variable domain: DGGITQSPKYLFRKEGQNVTLSCEQNLNHDAMYWYRQDPGQGLRLIYYSQIVNDFQKGDIAEGYSVSREKKESFPLTVTSAQKNPTAFYLCASSIEGNQETQYFGPGTRLLVL.

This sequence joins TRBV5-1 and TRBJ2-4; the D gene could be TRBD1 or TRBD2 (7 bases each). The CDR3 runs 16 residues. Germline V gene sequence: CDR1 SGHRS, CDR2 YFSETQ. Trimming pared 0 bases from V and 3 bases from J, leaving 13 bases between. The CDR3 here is CASSLVGGGSKNIQYF. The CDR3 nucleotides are TGCGCCAGCAGCTTGGTGGGAGGGGGCAGCAAAAACATTCAGTACTTC.

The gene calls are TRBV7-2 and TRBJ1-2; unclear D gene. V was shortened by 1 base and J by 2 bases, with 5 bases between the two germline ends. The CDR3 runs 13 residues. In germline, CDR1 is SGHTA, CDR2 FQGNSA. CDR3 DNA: TGTGCCAGCAGCTTAGGTGGCAACTATGGCTACACCTTC. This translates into CASSLGGNYGYTF.

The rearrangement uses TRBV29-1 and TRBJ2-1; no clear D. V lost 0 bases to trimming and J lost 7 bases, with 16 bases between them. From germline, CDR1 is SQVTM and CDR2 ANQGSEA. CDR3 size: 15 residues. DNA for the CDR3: TGCAGCGTTGAAGATCCCAGCAGCCGTGGGAATGAGCAGTTCTTC. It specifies CSVEDPSSRGNEQFF.

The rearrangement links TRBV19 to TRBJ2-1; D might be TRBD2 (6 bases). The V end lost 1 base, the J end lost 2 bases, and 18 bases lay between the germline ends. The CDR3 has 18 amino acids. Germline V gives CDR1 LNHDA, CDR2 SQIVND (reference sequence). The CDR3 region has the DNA TGTGCCAGTAGTATAGGGCGGGTTCGGGGAGGCCCCTACAATGAGCAGTTCTTC. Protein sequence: CASSIGRVRGGPYNEQFF.

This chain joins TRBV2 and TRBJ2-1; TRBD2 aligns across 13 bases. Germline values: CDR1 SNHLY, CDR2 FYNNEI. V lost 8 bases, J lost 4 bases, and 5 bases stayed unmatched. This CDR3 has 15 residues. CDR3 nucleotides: TGTGCCAGCGGAAAACTAGCGGGAGGGTACAATGAGCAGTTCTTC. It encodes CASGKLAGGYNEQFF.

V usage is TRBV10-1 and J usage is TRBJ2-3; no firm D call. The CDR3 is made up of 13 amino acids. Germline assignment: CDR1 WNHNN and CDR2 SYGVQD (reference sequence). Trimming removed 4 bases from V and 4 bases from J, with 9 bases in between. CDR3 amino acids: CASSAAGPDTQYF. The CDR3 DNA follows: TGCGCCAGCAGTGCGGCCGGGCCAGATACGCAGTATTTT.

The CDR3: CASSVVDTGELFF. CDR3 coding DNA: TGTGCCAGCAGCGTAGTGGACACCGGGGAGCTGTTTTTT. The genes are TRBV9 and TRBJ2-2, with D unresolved. This CDR3 contains 13 residues. The germline V and J ends were trimmed by 0 bases and 3 bases, with 3 bases remaining between them. In germline, CDR1 is SGDLS, CDR2 YYNGEE.

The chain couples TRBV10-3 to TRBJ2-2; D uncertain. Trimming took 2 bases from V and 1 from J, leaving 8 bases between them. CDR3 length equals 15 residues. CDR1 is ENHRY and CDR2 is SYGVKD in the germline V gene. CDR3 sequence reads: CAISEGRGNTGELFF. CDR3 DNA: TGTGCCATCAGTGAGGGGCGAGGGAACACCGGGGAGCTGTTTTTT.

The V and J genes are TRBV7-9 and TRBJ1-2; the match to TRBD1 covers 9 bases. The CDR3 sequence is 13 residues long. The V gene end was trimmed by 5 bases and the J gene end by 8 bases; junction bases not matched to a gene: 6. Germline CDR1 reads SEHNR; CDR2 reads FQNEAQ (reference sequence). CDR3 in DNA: TGTGCCAGCAGCGCGACAGGGGGACACGGCTACACCTTC. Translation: CASSATGGHGYTF.

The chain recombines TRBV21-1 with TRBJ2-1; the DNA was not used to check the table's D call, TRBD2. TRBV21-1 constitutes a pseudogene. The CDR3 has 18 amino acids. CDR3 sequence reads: CASSLAGELAGGGGEQFF. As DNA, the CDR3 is TGTGCCAGCAGTCTTGCTGGGGAACTAGCGGGAGGAGGGGGTGAGCAGTTCTTC.

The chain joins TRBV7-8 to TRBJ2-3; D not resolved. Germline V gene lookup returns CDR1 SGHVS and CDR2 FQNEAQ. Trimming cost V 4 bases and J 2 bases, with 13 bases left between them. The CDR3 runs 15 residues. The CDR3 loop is CASSYRERYTDTQYF. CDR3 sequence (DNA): TGTGCCAGCAGCTACCGCGAGAGGTACACAGATACGCAGTATTTT.

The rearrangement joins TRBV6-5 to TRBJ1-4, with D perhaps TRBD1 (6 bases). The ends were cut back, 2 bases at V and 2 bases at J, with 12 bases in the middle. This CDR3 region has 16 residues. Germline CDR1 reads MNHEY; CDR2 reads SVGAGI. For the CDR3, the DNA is TGTGCCAGCAGTTACGAAGGGGGTTGGACTAATGAAAAACTGTTTTTT. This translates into CASSYEGGWTNEKLFF.

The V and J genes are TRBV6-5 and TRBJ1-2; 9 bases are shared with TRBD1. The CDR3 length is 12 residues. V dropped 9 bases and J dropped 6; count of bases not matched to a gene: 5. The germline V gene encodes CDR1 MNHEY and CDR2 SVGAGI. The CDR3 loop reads CASHRGQDGYTF. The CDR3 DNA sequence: TGTGCCAGTCACAGGGGGCAAGATGGCTACACCTTC.

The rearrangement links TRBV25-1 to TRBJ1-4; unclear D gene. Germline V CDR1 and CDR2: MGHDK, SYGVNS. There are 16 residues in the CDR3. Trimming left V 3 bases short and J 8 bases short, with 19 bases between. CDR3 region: CASSDLARRGEEKLFF. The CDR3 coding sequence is TGTGCCAGCAGTGATCTTGCGAGGCGCGGGGAAGAAAAACTGTTTTTT.

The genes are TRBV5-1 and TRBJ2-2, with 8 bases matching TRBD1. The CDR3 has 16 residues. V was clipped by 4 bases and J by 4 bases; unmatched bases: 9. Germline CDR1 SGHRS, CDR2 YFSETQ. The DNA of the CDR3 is TGCGCCAGCAGCCCGGGCACGACAGGGGCCACCGGGGAGCTGTTTTTT. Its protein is CASSPGTTGATGELFF.

CDR3: CASSLGNSVSGDTQYF. The CDR3 region has the DNA TGTGCCAGCAGCTTGGGGAATAGCGTAAGCGGGGATACGCAGTATTTT. The chain carries TRBV5-6 and TRBJ2-3; a possible D gene is TRBD2 (6 bases). CDR3 length: 16 amino acids. Trimming stripped 0 bases from V and 6 bases from J, with 17 bases between. In germline, CDR1 is SGHDT, CDR2 YYEEEE.

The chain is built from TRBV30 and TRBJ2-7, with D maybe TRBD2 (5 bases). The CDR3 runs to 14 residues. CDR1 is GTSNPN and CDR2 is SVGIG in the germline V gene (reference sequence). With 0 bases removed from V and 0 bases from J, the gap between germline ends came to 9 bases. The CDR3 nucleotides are TGTGCCTGGAGTGTACGCGGGCCCTCCTACGAGCAGTACTTC. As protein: CAWSVRGPSYEQYF. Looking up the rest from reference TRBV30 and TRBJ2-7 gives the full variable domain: SQTIHQWPATLVQPVGSPLSLECTVEGTSNPNLYWYRQAAGRGLQLLFYSVGIGQISSEVPQNLSASRPQDRQFILSSKKLLLSDSGFYLCAWSVRGPSYEQYFGPGTRLTVT.

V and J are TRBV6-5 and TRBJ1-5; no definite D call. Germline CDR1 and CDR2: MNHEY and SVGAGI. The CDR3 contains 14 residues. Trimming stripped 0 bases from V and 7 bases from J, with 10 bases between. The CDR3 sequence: CASSYSGKNQPQHF. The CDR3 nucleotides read TGTGCCAGCAGTTACTCTGGGAAGAACCAGCCCCAGCATTTT.

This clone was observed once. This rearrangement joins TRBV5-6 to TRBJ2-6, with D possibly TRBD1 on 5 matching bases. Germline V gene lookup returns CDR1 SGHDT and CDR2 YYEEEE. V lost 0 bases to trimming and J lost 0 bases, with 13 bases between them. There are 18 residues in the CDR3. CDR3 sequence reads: CASSLVPGLLSGANVLTF. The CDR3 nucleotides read TGTGCCAGCAGCTTGGTTCCAGGGCTCCTCTCTGGGGCCAACGTCCTGACTTTC.

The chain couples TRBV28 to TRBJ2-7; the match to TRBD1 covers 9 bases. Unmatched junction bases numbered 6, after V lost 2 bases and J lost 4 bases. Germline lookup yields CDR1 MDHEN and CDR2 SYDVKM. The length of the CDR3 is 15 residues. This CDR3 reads CASSLLLDRGYEQYF. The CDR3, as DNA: TGTGCCAGCAGTTTACTATTGGACAGGGGTTACGAGCAGTACTTC.

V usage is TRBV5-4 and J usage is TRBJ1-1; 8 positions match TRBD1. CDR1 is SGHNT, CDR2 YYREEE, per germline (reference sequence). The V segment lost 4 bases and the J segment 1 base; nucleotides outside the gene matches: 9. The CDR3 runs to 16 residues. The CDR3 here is CASSLGQAIKNTEAFF. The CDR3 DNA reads TGTGCCAGCAGCCTGGGACAGGCGATTAAGAACACTGAAGCTTTCTTT.

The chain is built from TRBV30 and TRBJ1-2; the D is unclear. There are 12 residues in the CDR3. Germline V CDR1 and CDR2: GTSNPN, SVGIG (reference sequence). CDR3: CAGIRPNYGYTF. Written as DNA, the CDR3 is TGTGCGGGGATAAGGCCCAACTATGGCTACACCTTC.

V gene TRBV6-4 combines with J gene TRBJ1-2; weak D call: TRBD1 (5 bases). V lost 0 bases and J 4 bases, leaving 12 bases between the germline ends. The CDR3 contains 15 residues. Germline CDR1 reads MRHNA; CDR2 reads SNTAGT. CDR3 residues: CASSDSGGFGYGYTF. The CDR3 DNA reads TGTGCCAGCAGTGACTCTGGGGGTTTCGGCTATGGCTACACCTTC.

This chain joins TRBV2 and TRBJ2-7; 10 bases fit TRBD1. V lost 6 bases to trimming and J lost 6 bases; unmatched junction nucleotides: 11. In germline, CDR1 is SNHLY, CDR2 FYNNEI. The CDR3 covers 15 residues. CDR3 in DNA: TGTGCCAGCAGGGCCGCCGGGACAGGGGCCACCGAGCAGTACTTC. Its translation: CASRAAGTGATEQYF.

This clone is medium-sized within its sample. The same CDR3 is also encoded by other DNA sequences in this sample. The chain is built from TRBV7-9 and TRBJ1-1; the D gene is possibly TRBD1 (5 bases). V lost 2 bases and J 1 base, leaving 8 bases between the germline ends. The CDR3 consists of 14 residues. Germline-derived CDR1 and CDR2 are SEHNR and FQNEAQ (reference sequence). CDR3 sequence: CASSLPQANTEAFF. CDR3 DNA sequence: TGTGCCAGCAGCTTACCACAGGCGAACACTGAAGCTTTCTTT.

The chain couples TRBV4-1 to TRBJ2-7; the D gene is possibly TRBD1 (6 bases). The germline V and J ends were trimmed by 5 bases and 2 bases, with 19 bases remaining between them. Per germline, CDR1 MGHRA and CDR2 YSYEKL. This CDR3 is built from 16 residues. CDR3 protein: CASSWKGDATTYEQYF. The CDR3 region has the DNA TGCGCCAGCAGCTGGAAGGGGGACGCGACCACCTACGAGCAGTACTTC.

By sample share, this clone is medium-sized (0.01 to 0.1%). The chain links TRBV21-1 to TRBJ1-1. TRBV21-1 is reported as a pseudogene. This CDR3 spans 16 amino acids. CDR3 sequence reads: CASSKGLAGPSTEAFF. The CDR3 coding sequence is TGTGCCAGCAGCAAAGGATTGGCGGGACCCAGCACTGAAGCTTTCTTT.

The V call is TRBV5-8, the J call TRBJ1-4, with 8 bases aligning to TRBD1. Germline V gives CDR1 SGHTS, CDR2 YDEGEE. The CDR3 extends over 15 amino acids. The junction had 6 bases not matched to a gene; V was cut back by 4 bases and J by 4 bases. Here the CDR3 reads CASSLGTGINEKLFF. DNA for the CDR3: TGTGCCAGCAGCCTCGGGACAGGAATTAATGAAAAACTGTTTTTT.